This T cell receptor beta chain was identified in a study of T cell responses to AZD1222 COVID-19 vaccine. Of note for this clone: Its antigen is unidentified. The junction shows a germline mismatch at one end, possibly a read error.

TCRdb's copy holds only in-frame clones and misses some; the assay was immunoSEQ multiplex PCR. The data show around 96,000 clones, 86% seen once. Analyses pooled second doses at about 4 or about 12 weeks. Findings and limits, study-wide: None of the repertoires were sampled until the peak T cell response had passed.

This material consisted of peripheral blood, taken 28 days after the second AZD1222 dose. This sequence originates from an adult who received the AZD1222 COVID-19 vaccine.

The CDR3 coding sequence is TGTGCCAGCAGTTCAACAGGGAACCCTGAAGCTTTCTTT. This sequence encodes CASSSTGNPEAFF. V is TRBV7-9 and J is TRBJ1-1, with D possibly being TRBD1 (6 bases). The CDR3 loop spans 13 amino acids. Germline-derived CDR1 and CDR2 are SEHNR and FQNEAQ (reference sequence).